A selection of T cell receptor beta chains follows, all from one sample in a study of cytomegalovirus exposure and HLA in healthy donors. Assay used: immunoSEQ multiplex PCR; TCRdb lists only in-frame clones, some missing. The sample has roughly 130,000 clones, roughly 80% seen once. Sequenced: PBMCs. The receptors here all came from a man aged 40-49 years in good health and CMV-seronegative. Each CDR3 is given with its conserved first and last residue. The order of the fields is J gene, V gene, CDR3 protein.

J: TRBJ2-7
V: TRBV4-2
CDR3: CASSQEYGQGFYEQYF

J: TRBJ2-1
V: TRBV28
CDR3: CASSSTSGSGEQFF

J: TRBJ2-6
V: TRBV5-1
CDR3: CASSGGTVLSGANVLTF

J: TRBJ2-5
V: TRBV2
CDR3: CASSGQGARGETQYF

J: TRBJ2-5
V: TRBV6-6
CDR3: CASSYDGQGLETQYF

J: TRBJ1-1
V: TRBV2
CDR3: CASSGPGQNTEAFF

J: TRBJ2-5
V: TRBV5-1
CDR3: CASSLQLASQETQYF

J: TRBJ2-3
V: TRBV2
CDR3: CASSSQDTDTQYF

J: TRBJ1-2
V: TRBV9
CDR3: CASSVDRGNYGYTF

J: TRBJ2-3
V: TRBV7-2
CDR3: CASSSRLRDTQYF

J: TRBJ2-7
V: TRBV10-1
CDR3: CASSGTGGSYEQYF

J: TRBJ2-3
V: TRBV29-1
CDR3: CSVEDRGPDTQYF

J: TRBJ2-1
V: TRBV25-1
CDR3: CASSELGTGGNEQFF

J: TRBJ2-7
V: TRBV11-2
CDR3: CASSFGLPGAYEQYF

J: TRBJ2-2
V: TRBV2
CDR3: CASKTRDYTGELFF

J: TRBJ1-5
V: TRBV19
CDR3: CASSRDLDQPQHF

J: TRBJ2-7
V: TRBV18
CDR3: CASSLGQGTYEQYF

J: TRBJ1-2
V: TRBV18
CDR3: CASSPAQANYGYTF

J: TRBJ1-5
V: TRBV4-1
CDR3: CASSQAAGVEQPQHF

J: TRBJ2-1
V: TRBV7-9
CDR3: CASSFGGGYNEQFF

J: TRBJ2-3
V: TRBV6-4
CDR3: CASSETSNRRTDTQYF

J: TRBJ1-1
V: TRBV11-2
CDR3: CASSLDGRREAFF

J: TRBJ2-3
V: TRBV5-4
CDR3: CASSLAGRSSTDTQYF

J: TRBJ1-2
V: TRBV5-1
CDR3: CASSAYQGASGYTF

J: TRBJ1-2
V: TRBV28
CDR3: CASSSPPNGYTF

J: TRBJ1-1
V: TRBV6-1
CDR3: CASHRVNTEAFF

J: TRBJ1-1
V: TRBV11-2
CDR3: CASSLAGTGALNTEAFF

J: TRBJ2-1
V: TRBV7-6
CDR3: CASSLAGGAGGLHYEQFF

J: TRBJ2-1
V: TRBV7-2
CDR3: CASSLIAASYNEQFF

J: TRBJ1-1
V: TRBV27
CDR3: CASRHSGTEAFF

J: TRBJ2-3
V: TRBV7-2
CDR3: CASGGITDTQYF

J: TRBJ2-3
V: TRBV9
CDR3: CASSVSGGALGTDTQYF

J: TRBJ1-3
V: TRBV6-1
CDR3: CASKPTHDSGNTIYF

J: TRBJ2-7
V: TRBV30
CDR3: CAWSAAEYISSYEQYF

J: TRBJ2-5
V: TRBV30
CDR3: CAWGTSGGGTQYF

J: TRBJ1-1
V: TRBV18
CDR3: CASSQDRGGTEAFF

J: TRBJ2-2
V: TRBV28
CDR3: CASEVTTSTGELFF

J: TRBJ2-5
V: TRBV29-1
CDR3: CSVESKETQYF

J: TRBJ2-7
V: TRBV6-1
CDR3: CASRQNRDSYEQYF

J: TRBJ2-5
V: TRBV2
CDR3: CASREEEETQYF